The 5 T cell receptor beta chains below come from one sample, sequenced in a study of T-cell reconstitution after alpha-beta-depleted transplantation in children (dated by TCRdb to about 2016). The library was produced with PCR. TCRdb names Illumina HiSeq 2500 as the instrument used. Molecular barcoding was employed in the preparation of TCR libraries, with unique molecular identifiers being used to normalize TCRbeta repertoire quantification. The public reads were run again by TCRdb, first through fastp at Q25 and then through MiXCR, and only productive beta chains were kept. CDR3 protein duplicates are merged, each entry listing the most common genes and DNA. The sample yields just over 350,000 distinct CDR3 sequences; 10% to 15% were counted once. The ten largest clonotypes hold 4% to 5.5% of the sample. The input for sequencing was PBMCs, taken from the stem cell graft. Every receptor here comes from a human donor who donated a stem cell graft to a child with Fanconi anemia.

Written as DNA, the CDR3 is TGTGCCAGCACGGGACAATCCTACGAGCAGTACTTC. Translation: CASTGQSYEQYF. The rearrangement uses TRBV2 and TRBJ2-7, with D perhaps matching TRBD1 (6 bases). The length of the CDR3 is 12 residues. Germline-derived CDR1 and CDR2 are SNHLY and FYNNEI. V was shortened by 7 bases and J by 1 base, with 8 bases between the two germline ends. Full variable domain (outside the CDR3, taken from reference TRBV2 and TRBJ2-7): EPEVTQTPSHQVTQMGQEVILRCVPISNHLYFYWYRQILGQKVEFLVSFYNNEISEKSEIFDDQFSVERPDGSNFTLKIRSTKLEDSAMYFCASTGQSYEQYFGPGTRLTVT.

This clonotype was seen more than once but under ten times. The V gene is TRBV15, the J gene TRBJ1-1; 10 bases map to TRBD1. The V segment lost 8 bases and the J segment 3 bases; nucleotides outside the gene matches: 9. CDR1 is LNHNV and CDR2 is YYDKDF in the germline V gene (reference sequence). This CDR3 contains 15 residues. The CDR3 region has the DNA TGTGCCACCGCGACAGGGGGCAGCCTGGACACTGAAGCTTTCTTT. It yields the protein CATATGGSLDTEAFF.

This clonotype was counted a few times. This rearrangement joins TRBV6-1 to TRBJ2-1, with D uncertain. V dropped 6 bases and J dropped 0 bases, with 12 bases sitting between them. This CDR3 has 15 residues. Germline values: CDR1 MNHNS, CDR2 SASEGT. This CDR3 reads CASRETTSSYNEQFF. Here the CDR3 DNA reads TGTGCCAGCAGAGAAACTACGAGCTCCTACAATGAGCAGTTCTTC.

V usage is TRBV4-3 and J usage is TRBJ1-5; D might be TRBD1 (6 bases). Trimming shortened V by 0 bases and J by 4 bases, and 22 bases separated the two germline ends. Germline loops: CDR1 LGHNA, CDR2 YSLEER. This CDR3 is 19 amino acids long. The CDR3 DNA reads TGCGCCAGCAGCCAAGATCTTCCAGGCCCCGGGGGCGCGAATCAGCCCCAGCATTTT. Amino acid sequence: CASSQDLPGPGGANQPQHF.

This clonotype has only a few counts. This chain uses TRBV12-3 or TRBV12-4 with TRBJ2-6; the D gene is possibly TRBD2 (5 bases). Trimming pared 3 bases from V and 13 bases from J, leaving 10 bases between. The CDR3 covers 12 residues. The CDR3 is CASSFRGGVLTF. The CDR3 DNA is TGTGCCAGCAGTTTTCGGGGTGGGGTCCTGACTTTC.